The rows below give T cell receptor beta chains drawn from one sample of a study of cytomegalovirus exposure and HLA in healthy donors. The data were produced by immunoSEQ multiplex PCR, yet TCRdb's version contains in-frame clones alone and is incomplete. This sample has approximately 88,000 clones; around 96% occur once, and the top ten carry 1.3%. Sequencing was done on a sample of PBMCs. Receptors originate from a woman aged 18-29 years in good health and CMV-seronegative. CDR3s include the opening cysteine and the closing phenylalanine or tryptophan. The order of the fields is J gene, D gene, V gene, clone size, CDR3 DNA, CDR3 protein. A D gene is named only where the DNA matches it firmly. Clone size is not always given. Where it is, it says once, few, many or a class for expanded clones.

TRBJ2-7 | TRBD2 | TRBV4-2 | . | TGTGCCAGCAGCCAAGATGGGACTAGCGGGTTTTACGAGCAGTACTTC | CASSQDGTSGFYEQYF
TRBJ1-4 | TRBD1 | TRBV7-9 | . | TGTGCCAGCAGCTTAGTCGGAACAGGGGGTTCTGAAAAACTGTTTTTT | CASSLVGTGGSEKLFF
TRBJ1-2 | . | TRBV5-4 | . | TGTGCCAGCAGCTTGGAGGCAAGCGGCTATGGCTACACCTTC | CASSLEASGYGYTF
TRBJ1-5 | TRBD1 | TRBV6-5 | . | TGTGCCAGCAGTTACTCTTCGGGACAGGGGAATCAGCCCCAGCATTTT | CASSYSSGQGNQPQHF
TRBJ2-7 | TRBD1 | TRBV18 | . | TGTGCCAGCTCACTCTCCGGGACAGGGGGTAACGAGCAGTACTTC | CASSLSGTGGNEQYF
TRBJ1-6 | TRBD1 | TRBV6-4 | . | TGTGCCAGCAGCGAAGGGACAGCGAGCTCCTATAATTCACCCCTCCACTTT | CASSEGTASSYNSPLHF
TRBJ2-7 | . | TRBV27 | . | TGTGCCAGCAGTTTGAAGACAGGCTACGAGCAGTACTTC | CASSLKTGYEQYF
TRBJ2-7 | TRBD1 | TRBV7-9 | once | TGTGCCAGCAGCTTAGCAGGGGGCCCATTCTCCGCCTACGAGCAGTACTTC | CASSLAGGPFSAYEQYF
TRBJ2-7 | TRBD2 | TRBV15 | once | TGTGCCACCAGCAGAGTGGCGGGAGGGACCTACGAGCAGTACTTC | CATSRVAGGTYEQYF
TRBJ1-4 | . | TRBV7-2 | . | TGTGCCAGCAGCTTTAATGGCGGGGATGAAAAACTGTTTTTT | CASSFNGGDEKLFF
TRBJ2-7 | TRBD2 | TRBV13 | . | TGTGCCAGCAGAACAACTAGCGGGAGGTACCACGAGCAGTACTTC | CASRTTSGRYHEQYF
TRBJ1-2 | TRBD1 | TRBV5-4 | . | TGTGCCAGCAGCTTTTGGACAGGGGACGGCTACACCTTC | CASSFWTGDGYTF
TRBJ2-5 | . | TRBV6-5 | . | TGTGCCAGCAGTTACAGCAGGGAGACCCAGTACTTC | CASSYSRETQYF
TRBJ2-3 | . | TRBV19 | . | TGTGCCAGTAGTATAGGGCAGGTCAGCACAGATACGCAGTATTTT | CASSIGQVSTDTQYF
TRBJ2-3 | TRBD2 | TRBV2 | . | TGTGCCAGCAGTGAGGCGGGAGGGCCAACAGATACGCAGTATTTT | CASSEAGGPTDTQYF
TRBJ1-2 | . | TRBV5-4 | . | TGTGCCAGCAGCTTACAGGATCGGGGCTACACCTTC | CASSLQDRGYTF
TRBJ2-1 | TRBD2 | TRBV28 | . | TGTGCCAGCAGCCTACCCTACCTTAGCGGGCAAAAAAATGAGCAGTTCTTC | CASSLPYLSGQKNEQFF